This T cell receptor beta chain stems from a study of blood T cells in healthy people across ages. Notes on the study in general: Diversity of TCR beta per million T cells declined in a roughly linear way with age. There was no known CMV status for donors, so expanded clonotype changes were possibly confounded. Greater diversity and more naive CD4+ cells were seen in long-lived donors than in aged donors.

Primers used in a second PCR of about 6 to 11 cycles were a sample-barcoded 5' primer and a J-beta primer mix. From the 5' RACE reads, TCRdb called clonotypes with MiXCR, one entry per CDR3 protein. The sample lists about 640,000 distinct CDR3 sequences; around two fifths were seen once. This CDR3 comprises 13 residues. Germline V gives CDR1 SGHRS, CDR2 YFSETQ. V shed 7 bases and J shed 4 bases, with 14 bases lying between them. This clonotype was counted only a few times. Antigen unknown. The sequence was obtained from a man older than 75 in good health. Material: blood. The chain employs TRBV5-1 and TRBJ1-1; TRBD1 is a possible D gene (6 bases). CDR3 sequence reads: CASASDSGTEAFF. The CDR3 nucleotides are TGCGCCAGCGCCTCGGACAGCGGCACTGAAGCTTTCTTT. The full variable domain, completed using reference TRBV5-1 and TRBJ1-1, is KAGVTQTPRYLIKTRGQQVTLSCSPISGHRSVSWYQQTPGQGLQFLFEYFSETQRNKGNFPGRFSGRQFSNSRSEMNVSTLELGDSALYLCASASDSGTEAFFGQGTRLTVV.